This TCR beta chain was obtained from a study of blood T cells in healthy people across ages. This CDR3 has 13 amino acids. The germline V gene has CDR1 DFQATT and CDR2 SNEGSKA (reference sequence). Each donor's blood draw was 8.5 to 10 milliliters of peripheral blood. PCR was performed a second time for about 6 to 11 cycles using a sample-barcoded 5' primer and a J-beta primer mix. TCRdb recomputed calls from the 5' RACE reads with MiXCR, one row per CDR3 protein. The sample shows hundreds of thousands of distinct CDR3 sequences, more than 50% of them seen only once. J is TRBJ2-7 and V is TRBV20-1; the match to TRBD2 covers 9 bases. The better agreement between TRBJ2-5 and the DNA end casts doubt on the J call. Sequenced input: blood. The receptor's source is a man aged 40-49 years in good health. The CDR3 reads CSARTSGRETQYF. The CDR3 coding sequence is TGCAGTGCTAGAACCAGCGGGAGGGAGACCCAGTACTTC.